The T cell receptor (beta chain) described here comes from a study of blood T cells in healthy people across ages (dated by TCRdb to the mid-2010s). Concerning the study at large: In model experiments, roughly one uniquely barcoded TCR beta cDNA molecule per two T cells was captured by template switching. Donors of different ages were randomly distributed across sequencing lanes to avoid experimental bias. The study measured age-related changes in TCR beta repertoire diversity using deep sequencing normalized with unique cDNA molecular identifiers. Donors were grouped into four age groups: young (average roughly 17 years), middle-aged (roughly 38), aged (over 55) and long-lived (about 90). The study analyzed two additional independent replicas of 1 million unique cDNA reads from the same blood draw for two donors, one aged 18 to 29 and one aged 80 or older.

Broader findings and caveats from the paper: The percentage of naive T cells measured by flow cytometry correlated strongly with observed TCR beta diversity. As age increased, observed TCR beta diversity per million T cells dropped in a roughly linear way, and a significant reduction was already evident by age about 36. Estimates of total diversity based on one million sequenced T cells were regarded as lower bounds and as underestimates. Compared with the aged group, the long-lived group had more naive CD4+ T cells, fewer expanded clones and increased TCR diversity, suggesting age selection. Because donor CMV infection status was unknown, age-related changes in expanded clonotypes were potentially confounded. Because profiling used bulk unsorted PBMCs, naive and antigen-experienced compartments could not be compared conclusively.

The 40 or so donors, aged about 6 to 100 years, were systemically healthy Caucasian individuals from Russia. Each donor gave approximately 10 milliliters of peripheral blood, collected into EDTA-treated Vacutainer tubes. PBMCs were isolated by Ficoll-Paque density-gradient centrifugation, with at least 6.5 million obtained per sample. Trizol reagent was used to extract total RNA from the PBMCs, yielding at least 6 micrograms per sample. For every donor, an aliquot of PBMCs went through flow cytometry to measure the percentages of naive CD45RAhigh/CD27high T cells. Libraries were constructed by 5' RACE. Sequencer: Illumina HiSeq 2500. A second roughly 6 to 11 cycle PCR used a sample-barcoded 5' primer and a J-beta primer mix. A template-switch 5' adaptor carrying 12 random nucleotides introduced a unique molecular identifier onto each TCR beta cDNA molecule. Each sample yielded at least 2.5 million CDR3-containing paired-end reads. First-strand cDNA synthesis was performed from all RNA using the Mint cDNA synthesis kit, with priming by a TRBC-specific oligonucleotide. Following uracil-DNA glycosylase treatment, a first 18-cycle PCR with universal primers M1SS and BC2_uni_R was performed on all cDNA. The authors' pipeline ran thus. For normalization, 1 million high-quality reads, each with a distinct molecular identifier, were randomly selected from each sample. Reads sharing molecular identifiers were discarded rather than binned into consensus sequences. MiTCR, set to a Q25 quality threshold and the strictest error-elimination algorithm, was used for CDR3 identification, clonotype clustering and error correction. Lower-bound total TCR beta diversity was estimated with a nonparametric unseen species model using Euler transformation. TCRdb ran its own pipeline on the public reads, namely fastp trimming at Q25 and MiXCR clone calling, and kept in-frame beta chains. Records with the same CDR3 protein are collapsed into one entry carrying the most frequent genes and DNA. TCRdb's processing, not the authors', yielded these V and J calls. Within this sample are 700,000 to 950,000 distinct CDR3 sequences, with roughly 64% of them counted one time only. The ten largest clones add up to roughly 22% of the sample.

The CDR3 measures 12 amino acids from cysteine to phenylalanine. This entry keeps only the CDR3 DNA: 36 bases, framed from base 1. As encoded in the germline V gene (reference sequence), CDR1 is PRHDT while CDR2 is FYEKMQ. This clonotype was recorded once. The specificity of this receptor is unknown. The junction departs from germline at one end; a sequencing error may be responsible. The receptor chain draws on TRBV13 and TRBJ1-5; no D segment can be confidently identified. The sequenced sample consisted of blood. This TCR was sampled from a man aged 30 to 39 in good health. The DNA sequence is given as TGTGCCAGCAGCTTAAGAAATCAGCCCCGGCATTTT. The resulting protein is CASSLRNQPRHF.